This entry concerns a single TCR beta chain. This clone was recorded a few times. Which antigen it targets is not known. The record has no base qualities; no much larger clone is one base away. TCRbeta CDR3 regions were amplified from genomic DNA using the immunoSEQ Assay, a bias-controlled multiplex PCR. The authors' analysis ran thus. Nucleated cell counts per sample were estimated from amplification of reference gene primers within the assay. Sequence reads were collapsed and filtered to measure the absolute abundance of every unique TCRbeta CDR3 rearrangement. For each sample, productive Simpson clonality was calculated by taking the square root of Simpson's diversity index across productive rearrangements. TCRdb obtained this table from immuneACCESS and retained in-frame rearrangements with V and J assigned. These tables miss some clones; where compared with another copy, unresolved V genes account for less than half of the shortfall, and the remainder is unexplained. The DNA gave D and trimming, while V, J and clone size come from that table. Recorded for this sample are some 490,000 clones; approximately 86% of them occurred a single time. Just over 8% of the sample goes to the ten largest clones.

The data stem from a study of blood T cell repertoires in COVID-19 (TCRdb year 2020). Study-wide context: The collaborator samples originated in the United States, Italy and Spain and spanned the acute and convalescent phases of COVID-19. The material from the prospective study consisted of cDNA or gDNA derived from T cells, B-cell-depleted T cells, or PBMCs. Deeply sampled blood TCRbeta repertoires from subjects exposed to, actively infected with, or recovered from COVID-19 were included in the dataset. The repertoires were released in a freely available public database meant as a resource for research on the immune response to SARS-CoV-2. The samples were drawn from the first 160 participants of the ongoing ImmuneRACE study and from 1,254 subjects provided by 6 global collaborators. A de-identified subject ID, COVID-19 status, age in years and sex were almost always included in the sample metadata. Where available, HLA class I and class II types were obtained from metadata supplied by the sample provider rather than from assay-based typing. The paper's findings and limits, for the study overall: Clinical and demographic metadata were provided uncurated, with the amount varying by source and participant.

Participants in the prospective study were enrolled through a virtual design, were aged about 18 to 100 years, and lived in approximately 24 United States geographic areas. To assign participants to cohorts, the prospective study relied on clinical history that participants themselves reported in a screening survey and a study questionnaire. ImmuneRACE Cohort 3 recovered participants were defined by two consecutive negative NP/OP PCR tests, healthcare professional clearance, or symptom resolution. In the prospective study, mobile phlebotomists collected whole blood, serum and a nasopharyngeal or oropharyngeal swab from each participant. Participants in the prospective study had the option to provide additional blood draws and questionnaires over a 2-month period. Blood samples from the prospective study were shipped frozen or at room temperature prior to DNA extraction. Germline trimming: 2 bases from V, 1 base from J; junction bases outside gene matches: 12. The CDR3, from cysteine to phenylalanine, totals 18 residues. Only the CDR3 DNA stays, 54 bases, in frame from base 1. CDR1 is given as KGHSH and CDR2 as LQKENI, both from the germline V gene.

The TCR comes from a woman aged 60-70 years who had recovered from COVID-19. The V and J segments used are TRBV18 and TRBJ1-2; TRBD1 agrees with 8 junctional bases. The specimen was PBMCs or T cells enriched from blood (not recorded which). The CDR3 region has the sequence CASSPRTGFVMDNYGYTF. The DNA sequence is given as TGTGCCAGCTCACCAAGGACAGGGTTTGTAATGGATAACTATGGCTACACCTTC.